This TCR beta chain emerged from a study of blood T cell repertoires in COVID-19. Study-wide context: Sites in the United States, Italy and Spain provided acute and convalescent COVID-19 samples. In each case, the material was cDNA or gDNA derived from T cells, B-cell-depleted T cells, or PBMCs.

Authors' data handling: Reference gene primer amplification yielded estimated nucleated cell counts. Sequencing used immunoSEQ multiplex PCR; TCRdb keeps in-frame clones, though not all of them. V and J calls and clone size follow that table, whereas D and trimming were derived from the DNA. The sample shows over 300,000 clones, around 90% of them seen only once. V was cut by 0 bases and J by 8 bases, with 8 bases left in between. CDR1 is SGDLS and CDR2 is YYNGEE in the germline V gene. The CDR3 is made up of 12 amino acids. This chain uses TRBV9 with TRBJ1-2; D is unclear. The TCR originated in a man between 18 and 29 years old with active or convalescent COVID-19. Material: peripheral blood. CDR3 protein: CASSVGREGYTF. In DNA form, the CDR3 reads TGTGCCAGCAGCGTAGGGAGGGAAGGCTACACCTTC.